The 23 T cell receptor beta chains reported below all come from one sample, sequenced in a study of blood T cell repertoires in COVID-19. Generated by immunoSEQ multiplex PCR, the TCRdb table keeps only in-frame clones and is missing some. The sample has about 59,000 clones; less than 80% are singletons. Sequencing used peripheral blood. The source is a human donor in a cohort sampled during active COVID-19.

This rearrangement joins TRBV25-1 to TRBJ2-1, with a weak D call TRBD1 (6 bases). Germline loops: CDR1 MGHDK, CDR2 SYGVNS. CDR3 size: 14 residues. The V gene lost 3 bases and the J gene lost 1 base, with 7 bases spanning the gap. CDR3 in amino acids: CASSDRGSYNEQFF. For the CDR3, the DNA is TGTGCCAGCAGTGACAGGGGATCCTACAATGAGCAGTTCTTC.

This clone appeared once. The chain combines TRBV4-2 with TRBJ1-2; 8 bases agree with TRBD1. CDR1 is LGHNA, CDR2 YNFKEQ, per germline. The CDR3 runs 16 residues. With V trimmed by 3 bases and J by 0 bases, 6 bases remained unmatched. This CDR3 is CASSQKTGVTNYGYTF. The CDR3 DNA sequence: TGTGCCAGCAGCCAGAAGACAGGGGTAACTAACTATGGCTACACCTTC.

This rearrangement joins TRBV2 to TRBJ2-5, with D perhaps TRBD2 (7 bases). CDR1 and CDR2 (germline): SNHLY, FYNNEI. The CDR3 consists of 13 residues. The V gene lost 7 bases and the J gene lost 4 bases, with 13 bases spanning the gap. CDR3 loop: CASTGGRRETQYF. Written as DNA, the CDR3 is TGTGCCAGCACCGGGGGGCGCCGAGAGACCCAGTACTTC.

The rearrangement uses TRBV18 and TRBJ1-1, with TRBD1 as a possible D gene (5 bases). The CDR3 covers 14 residues. CDR1 and CDR2 from the germline V gene are KGHSH and LQKENI. V lost 2 bases and J lost 6, with 13 bases in between. DNA of the CDR3: TGTGCCAGCTCACCAAACCTATGGGGGGCTGAAGCTTTCTTT. Protein: CASSPNLWGAEAFF.

The CDR3 nucleotides read TGTGCCAGCACCCCAAAGGGAAGGGGCTCTGGGGCCAACGTCCTGACTTTC. Its translation: CASTPKGRGSGANVLTF. V is TRBV6-2 or TRBV6-3 and J is TRBJ2-6; possible D gene TRBD1, 5 bases. The CDR3 totals 17 residues. With 7 bases removed from V and 0 bases from J, the gap between germline ends came to 16 bases. Germline V gene data show CDR1 as MNHEY and CDR2 as SVGEGT.

This clone was found a few times. The chain has TRBV30 and TRBJ1-1, with D possibly matching TRBD1 (6 bases). Germline values: CDR1 GTSNPN, CDR2 SVGIG (reference sequence). With 1 base removed from V and 6 bases from J, the gap between germline ends came to 12 bases. This CDR3 is built from 13 residues. CDR3 in DNA: TGTGCCTGGAGTGGGACAGCAGTCCCTGAAGCTTTCTTT. Translation: CAWSGTAVPEAFF.

V gene TRBV7-2 combines with J gene TRBJ1-1, with 9 bases matching TRBD1. The junction had 4 bases not matched to a gene; V was cut back by 6 bases and J by 2 bases. Germline lookup yields CDR1 SGHTA and CDR2 FQGNSA. CDR3 length: 14 residues. The CDR3 reads CASRGDRANTEAFF. The CDR3 bases are TGTGCCAGCAGGGGGGACAGGGCCAACACTGAAGCTTTCTTT.

The rearrangement uses TRBV18 and TRBJ2-6; TRBD1 matches 8 bases. With V trimmed by 2 bases and J by 0 bases, 3 bases remained unmatched. In germline, CDR1 is KGHSH, CDR2 LQKENI. The CDR3 is made up of 17 amino acids. The CDR3 region is CASSPGQGLSGANVLTF. The CDR3 coding sequence is TGTGCCAGCTCACCAGGACAGGGTCTCTCTGGGGCCAACGTCCTGACTTTC.

The chain uses TRBV4-3 and TRBJ2-3; 10 nucleotides line up with TRBD2. The CDR3 consists of 16 residues. V lost 4 bases, J lost 4 bases, and 8 bases stayed unmatched. From germline, CDR1 is LGHNA and CDR2 YSLEER. The chain's CDR3 is CASSPGVAGGSDTQYF. The CDR3 nucleotides are TGCGCCAGCAGCCCTGGGGTAGCGGGAGGTTCAGATACGCAGTATTTT.

This chain joins TRBV28 and TRBJ2-7; possibly TRBD1 for D (6 bases). CDR3 length: 14 residues. The germline gives CDR1 MDHEN, CDR2 SYDVKM. The V end lost 6 bases, the J end lost 6 bases, and 18 bases lay between the germline ends. The CDR3 loop is CASRRQASVGEQYF. CDR3 DNA sequence: TGTGCCAGCAGGCGACAGGCCTCAGTGGGCGAGCAGTACTTC.

In its sample, this clone was seen once. V usage is TRBV5-6 and J usage is TRBJ2-2, with a weak D call TRBD2 (5 bases). CDR3 size: 16 residues. V was clipped by 0 bases and J by 3 bases, with 12 bases between them. From germline, CDR1 is SGHDT and CDR2 YYEEEE. This CDR3 is CASSLGLEDYTGELFF. The CDR3 DNA sequence: TGTGCCAGCAGCTTGGGACTGGAGGATTACACCGGGGAGCTGTTTTTT.

The V call is TRBV7-2, the J call TRBJ2-1; 7 nucleotides match TRBD2. Germline-derived CDR1 and CDR2 are SGHTA and FQGNSA. The CDR3 is 12 residues long. J gave up 8 bases and V 6 bases, and 4 bases lay outside the gene matches. The CDR3 is CASRTSTDEQFF. Here the CDR3 DNA reads TGTGCCAGCAGGACTAGCACCGATGAGCAGTTCTTC.

For the CDR3, the DNA is TGCGCCAGCAGTGATTCGGGATACAGGGTAGGGACTGAAGCTTTCTTT. Its protein is CASSDSGYRVGTEAFF. The chain is built from TRBV10-2 and TRBJ1-1, with D possibly being TRBD1 (6 bases). The CDR3 totals 16 residues. Germline V lookup: CDR1 WSHSY, CDR2 SAAADI. V was pared by 3 bases and J by 5 bases, with 19 bases between.

The chain joins TRBV29-1 to TRBJ1-5; D not certain. Trimming shortened V by 7 bases and J by 1 base, and 11 bases separated the two germline ends. Germline V CDR1 and CDR2: SQVTM, ANQGSEA. The CDR3 loop spans 13 amino acids. The CDR3 spells CSASGGSNQPQHF. DNA of the CDR3: TGCAGCGCCTCGGGAGGGAGCAATCAGCCCCAGCATTTT.

This chain uses TRBV7-2 with TRBJ2-7; D is undetermined. Looked up from germline, CDR1 is SGHTA and CDR2 is FQGNSA. V gave up 1 base and J gave up 6 bases, with 16 bases separating them. The CDR3 is made up of 15 amino acids. The CDR3 region is CASSLGLGVEAEQYF. The DNA for the CDR3 is TGTGCCAGCAGCTTAGGGCTCGGAGTCGAGGCCGAGCAGTACTTC.

V usage is TRBV6-6 and J usage is TRBJ2-3; D unclear. V was pared by 0 bases and J by 6 bases, with 4 bases between. The length of the CDR3 is 12 residues. Germline lookup yields CDR1 MNHNY and CDR2 SVGAGI (reference sequence). The CDR3 nucleotides read TGTGCCAGCAGTTACTCACACGATACGCAGTATTTT. This translates into CASSYSHDTQYF.

This rearrangement joins TRBV30 to TRBJ1-6; a weak D match, TRBD1 (5 bases). CDR1 is GTSNPN and CDR2 is SVGIG in the germline V gene (reference sequence). CDR3 length: 15 residues. Trimming pared 2 bases from V and 1 base from J, leaving 9 bases between. In nucleotides, the CDR3 is TGTGCCTGGAGTCCCAGGGTATCCTATAATTCACCCCTCCACTTT. The encoded protein is CAWSPRVSYNSPLHF.

The V and J genes are TRBV6-2 or TRBV6-3 and TRBJ1-1; D uncertain. The CDR3 length is 14 residues. Per germline, CDR1 MNHEY and CDR2 SVGEGT. V was shortened by 5 bases and J by 4 bases, with 14 bases between the two germline ends. The CDR3 nucleotides are TGTGCCAGCAGTCAAAGGAGTGGAGCCACTGAAGCTTTCTTT. Its protein is CASSQRSGATEAFF.

V gene TRBV20-1 combines with J gene TRBJ2-3; D is possibly TRBD2 (5 bases). The V gene lost 3 bases and the J gene lost 2 bases, with 18 bases spanning the gap. Germline V lookup: CDR1 DFQATT, CDR2 SNEGSKA (reference sequence). The CDR3 loop spans 16 amino acids. CDR3 in amino acids: CSASDIGGGITDTQYF. The CDR3 bases are TGCAGTGCTAGTGATATTGGAGGAGGAATCACAGATACGCAGTATTTT.

This clone was detected many times. The chain recombines TRBV27 with TRBJ1-2; 8 bases match TRBD1. V lost 2 bases to trimming and J lost 1 base; unmatched junction nucleotides: 3. The germline gives CDR1 MNHEY, CDR2 SMNVEV (reference sequence). The CDR3 runs to 15 residues. CDR3 DNA: TGTGCCAGCAGTTTACAGGGGGCTGGTAACTATGGCTACACCTTC. Translation gives CASSLQGAGNYGYTF.

This chain joins TRBV7-3 and TRBJ2-1, with 12 bases fitting TRBD2. Germline V gene sequence: CDR1 SGHTA, CDR2 FQGTGA. The trim removed 5 bases at V and 6 bases at J, leaving 8 bases unmatched. The length of the CDR3 is 16 residues. CDR3 nucleotide sequence: TGTGCCAGCAGCCCGGAGACTAGCGGGAGCCCCAATGAGCAGTTCTTC. As protein: CASSPETSGSPNEQFF.

At least ten counts were recorded for this clone. This chain joins TRBV6-1 and TRBJ2-2, with TRBD1 matching 9 bases. The CDR3 is 14 residues long. V shed 1 base and J 6 bases; nucleotides not matched to a gene: 0. The germline gives CDR1 MNHNS, CDR2 SASEGT. CDR3 bases: TGTGCCAGCAGTGAAGGGACAGGGGCCGGGGAGCTGTTTTTT. The encoded protein is CASSEGTGAGELFF.

This clone was observed a few times. In DNA form, the CDR3 reads TGTGCCAGCAGAATACAGGGATGGGAGACCCAGTACTTC. It encodes CASRIQGWETQYF. The chain combines TRBV28 with TRBJ2-5, with D tentatively TRBD1 (6 bases). CDR1 MDHEN and CDR2 SYDVKM come from the germline V gene. This CDR3 has 13 residues. The ends were cut back, 6 bases at V and 5 bases at J, with 13 bases in the middle.